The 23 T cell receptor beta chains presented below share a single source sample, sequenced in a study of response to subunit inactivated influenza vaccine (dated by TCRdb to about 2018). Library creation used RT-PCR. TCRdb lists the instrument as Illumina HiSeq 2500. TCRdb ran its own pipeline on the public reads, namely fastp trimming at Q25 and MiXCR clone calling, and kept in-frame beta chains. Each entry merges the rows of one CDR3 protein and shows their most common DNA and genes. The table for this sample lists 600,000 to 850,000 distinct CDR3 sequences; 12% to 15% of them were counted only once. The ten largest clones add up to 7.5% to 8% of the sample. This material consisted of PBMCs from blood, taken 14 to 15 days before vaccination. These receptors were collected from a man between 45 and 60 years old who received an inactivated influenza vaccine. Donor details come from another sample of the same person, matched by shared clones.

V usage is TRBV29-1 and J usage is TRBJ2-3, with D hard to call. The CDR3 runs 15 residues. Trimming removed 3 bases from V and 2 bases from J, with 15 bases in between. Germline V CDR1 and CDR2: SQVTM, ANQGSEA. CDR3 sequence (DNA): TGCAGCGTTGACGAAGGCGGCAGTATCACAGATACGCAGTATTTT. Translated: CSVDEGGSITDTQYF.

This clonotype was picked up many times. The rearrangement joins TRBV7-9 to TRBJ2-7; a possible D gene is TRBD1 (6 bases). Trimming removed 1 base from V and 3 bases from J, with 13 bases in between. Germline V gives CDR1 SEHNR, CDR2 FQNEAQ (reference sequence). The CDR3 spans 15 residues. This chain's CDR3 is CASSLEGGQNYEQYF. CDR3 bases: TGTGCCAGCAGCTTAGAAGGTGGACAGAACTACGAGCAGTACTTC.

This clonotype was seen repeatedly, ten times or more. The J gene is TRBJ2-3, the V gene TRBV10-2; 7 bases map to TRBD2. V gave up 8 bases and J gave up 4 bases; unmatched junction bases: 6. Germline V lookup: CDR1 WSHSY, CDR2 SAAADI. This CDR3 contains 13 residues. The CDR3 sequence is CASSGGGADTQYF. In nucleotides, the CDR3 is TGCGCCAGCTCGGGGGGAGGGGCAGATACGCAGTATTTT.

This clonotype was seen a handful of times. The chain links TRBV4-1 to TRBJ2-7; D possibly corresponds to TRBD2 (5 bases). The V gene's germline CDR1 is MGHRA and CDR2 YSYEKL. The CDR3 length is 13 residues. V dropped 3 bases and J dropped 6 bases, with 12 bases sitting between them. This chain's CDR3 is CASSHPGGGEQYF. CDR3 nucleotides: TGCGCCAGCAGCCACCCAGGTGGAGGCGAGCAGTACTTC.

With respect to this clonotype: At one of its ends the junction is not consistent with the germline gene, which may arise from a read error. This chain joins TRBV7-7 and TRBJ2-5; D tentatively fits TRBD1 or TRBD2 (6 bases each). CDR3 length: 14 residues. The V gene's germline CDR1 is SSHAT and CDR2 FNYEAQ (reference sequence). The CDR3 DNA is TGTGCTAGCAGCCGGGGGCTGGCCCAAGAGACCCAGTACTTC. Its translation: CASSRGLAQETQYF.

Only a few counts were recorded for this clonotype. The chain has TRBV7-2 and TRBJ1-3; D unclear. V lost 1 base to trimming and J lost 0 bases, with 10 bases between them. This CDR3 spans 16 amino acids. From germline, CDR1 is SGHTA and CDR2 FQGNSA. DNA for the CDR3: TGTGCCAGCAGCTTAGGGGTCAGGAACTCTGGAAACACCATATATTTT. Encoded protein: CASSLGVRNSGNTIYF.

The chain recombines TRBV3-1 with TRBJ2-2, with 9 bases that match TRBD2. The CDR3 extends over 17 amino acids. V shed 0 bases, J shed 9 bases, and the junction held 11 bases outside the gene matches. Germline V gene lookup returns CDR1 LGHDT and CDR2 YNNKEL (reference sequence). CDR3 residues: CASSQDRAIAGVRELFF. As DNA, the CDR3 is TGTGCCAGCAGCCAAGATCGCGCGATAGCGGGGGTCCGGGAGCTGTTTTTT.

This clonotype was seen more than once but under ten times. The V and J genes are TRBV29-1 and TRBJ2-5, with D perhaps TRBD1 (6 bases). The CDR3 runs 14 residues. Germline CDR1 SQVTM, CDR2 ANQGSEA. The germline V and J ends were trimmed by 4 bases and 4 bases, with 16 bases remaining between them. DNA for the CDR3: TGCAGCGTTGGCCGACGCACAGGGTCAGAGACCCAGTACTTC. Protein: CSVGRRTGSETQYF.

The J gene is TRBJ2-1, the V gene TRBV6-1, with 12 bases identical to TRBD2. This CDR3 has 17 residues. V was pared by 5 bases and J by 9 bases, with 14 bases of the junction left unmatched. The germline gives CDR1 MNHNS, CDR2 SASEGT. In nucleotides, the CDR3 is TGTGCCAGCAGTCCGAGTAGTTCTAGCGGGGGGGCGGTTGAGCAGTTCTTC. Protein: CASSPSSSSGGAVEQFF.

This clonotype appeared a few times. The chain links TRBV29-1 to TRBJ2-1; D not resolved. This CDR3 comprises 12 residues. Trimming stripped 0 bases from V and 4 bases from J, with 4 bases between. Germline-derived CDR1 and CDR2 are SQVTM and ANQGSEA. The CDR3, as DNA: TGCAGCGTTGAAGAAGAGTACAATGAGCAGTTCTTC. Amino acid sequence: CSVEEEYNEQFF.

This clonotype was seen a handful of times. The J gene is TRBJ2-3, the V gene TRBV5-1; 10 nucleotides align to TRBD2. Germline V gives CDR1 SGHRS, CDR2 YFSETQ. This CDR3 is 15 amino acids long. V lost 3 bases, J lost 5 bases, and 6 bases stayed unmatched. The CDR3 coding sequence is TGCGCCAGCAGCTGGCTAGCGGGAGTAGGAGATACGCAGTATTTT. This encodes CASSWLAGVGDTQYF.

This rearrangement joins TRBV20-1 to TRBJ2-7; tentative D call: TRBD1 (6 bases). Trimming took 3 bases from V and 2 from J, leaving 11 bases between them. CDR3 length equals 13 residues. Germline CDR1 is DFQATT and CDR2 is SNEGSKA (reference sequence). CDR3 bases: TGCAGTGCTAGGCAGGGGCTCACCTACGAGCAGTACTTC. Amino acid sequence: CSARQGLTYEQYF.

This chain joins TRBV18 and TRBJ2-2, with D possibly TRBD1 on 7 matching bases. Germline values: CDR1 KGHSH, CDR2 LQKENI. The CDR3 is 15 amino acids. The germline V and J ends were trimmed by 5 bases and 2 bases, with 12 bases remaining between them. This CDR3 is CASSKTGTNTGELFF. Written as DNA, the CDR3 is TGTGCCAGCTCAAAGACAGGGACTAACACCGGGGAGCTGTTTTTT.

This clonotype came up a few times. The CDR3 nucleotides are TGTGCCAGCAGCTTAGTGGCTAGCGAGAGCACCGGGGAGCTGTTTTTT. As protein: CASSLVASESTGELFF. This sequence joins TRBV7-2 and TRBJ2-2; maybe TRBD2 (6 bases). The CDR3 consists of 16 residues. Germline-derived CDR1 and CDR2 are SGHTA and FQGNSA. V was trimmed by 1 base and J by 4 bases, leaving 13 bases between them.

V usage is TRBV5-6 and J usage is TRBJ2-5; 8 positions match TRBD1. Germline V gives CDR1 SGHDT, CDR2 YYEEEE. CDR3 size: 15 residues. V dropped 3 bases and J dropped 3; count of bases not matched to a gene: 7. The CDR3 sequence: CASSSRTGIEETQYF. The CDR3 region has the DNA TGTGCCAGCAGCTCTAGGACAGGGATTGAAGAGACCCAGTACTTC.

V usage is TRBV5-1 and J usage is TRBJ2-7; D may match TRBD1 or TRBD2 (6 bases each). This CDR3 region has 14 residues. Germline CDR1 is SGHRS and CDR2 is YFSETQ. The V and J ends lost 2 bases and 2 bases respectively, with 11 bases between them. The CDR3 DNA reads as TGCGCCAGCAGCTTCGGGGGCAACACCTACGAGCAGTACTTC. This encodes CASSFGGNTYEQYF.

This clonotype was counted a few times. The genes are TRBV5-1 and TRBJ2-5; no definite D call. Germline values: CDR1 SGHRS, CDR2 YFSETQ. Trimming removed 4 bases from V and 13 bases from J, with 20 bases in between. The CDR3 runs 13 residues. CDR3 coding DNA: TGCGCCAGCAGCGTGGAACCCTACAAGCCTCTGTACTTC. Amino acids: CASSVEPYKPLYF. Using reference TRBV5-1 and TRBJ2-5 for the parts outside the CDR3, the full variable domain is KAGVTQTPRYLIKTRGQQVTLSCSPISGHRSVSWYQQTPGQGLQFLFEYFSETQRNKGNFPGRFSGRQFSNSRSEMNVSTLELGDSALYLCASSVEPYKPLYFGPGTRLLVL.

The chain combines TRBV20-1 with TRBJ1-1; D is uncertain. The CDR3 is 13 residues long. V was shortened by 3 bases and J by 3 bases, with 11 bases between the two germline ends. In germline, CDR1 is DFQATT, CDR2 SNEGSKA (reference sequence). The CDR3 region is CSASPGSDTEAFF. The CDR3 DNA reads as TGCAGTGCTAGTCCGGGGTCGGACACTGAAGCTTTCTTT.

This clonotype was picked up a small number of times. For the CDR3, the DNA is TGCGCCAGCAGCACCCGGACAATCCTAAGCACAGATACGCAGTATTTT. Translating gives CASSTRTILSTDTQYF. The rearrangement links TRBV5-1 to TRBJ2-3; D might be TRBD1 (5 bases). Trimming stripped 4 bases from V and 0 bases from J, with 15 bases between. CDR1 is SGHRS and CDR2 is YFSETQ in the germline V gene. This CDR3 contains 16 residues.

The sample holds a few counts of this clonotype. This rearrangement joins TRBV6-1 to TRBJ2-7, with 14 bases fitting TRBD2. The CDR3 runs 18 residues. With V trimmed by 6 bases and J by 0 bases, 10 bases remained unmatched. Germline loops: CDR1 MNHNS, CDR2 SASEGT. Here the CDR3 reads CASSRGLAGGPSSYEQYF. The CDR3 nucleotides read TGTGCCAGCAGCCGCGGACTAGCGGGGGGCCCTAGCTCCTACGAGCAGTACTTC.

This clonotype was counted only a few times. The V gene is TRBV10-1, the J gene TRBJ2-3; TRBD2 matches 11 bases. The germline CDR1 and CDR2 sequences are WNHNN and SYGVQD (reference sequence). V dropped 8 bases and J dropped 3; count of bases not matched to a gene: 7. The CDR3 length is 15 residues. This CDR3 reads CASSRLAGLTDTQYF. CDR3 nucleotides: TGCGCCAGCTCCAGACTAGCGGGGTTAACAGATACGCAGTATTTT.

The CDR3 sequence: CASSSPGLAYEQYF. Written as DNA, the CDR3 is TGTGCCAGCAGTTCCCCCGGACTAGCTTACGAGCAGTACTTC. The J gene is TRBJ2-7, the V gene TRBV28; 8 bases map to TRBD2. The CDR3 loop spans 14 amino acids. V shed 4 bases, J shed 4 bases, and the junction held 6 bases outside the gene matches. Looked up from germline, CDR1 is MDHEN and CDR2 is SYDVKM.

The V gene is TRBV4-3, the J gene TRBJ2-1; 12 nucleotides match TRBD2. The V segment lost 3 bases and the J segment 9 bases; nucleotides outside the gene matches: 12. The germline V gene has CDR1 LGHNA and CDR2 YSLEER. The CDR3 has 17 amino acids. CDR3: CASSQDPLAGGPGEQFF. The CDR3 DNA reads TGCGCCAGCAGCCAGGACCCGCTAGCGGGAGGGCCAGGTGAGCAGTTCTTC.